The 4 T cell receptor beta chains below come from one sample, sequenced in a study of T-cell memory formation after mild COVID-19. TCRdb itself ran the 5' RACE reads through MiXCR, one entry per CDR3 protein. The sample holds some 440,000 distinct CDR3 sequences, 20% to 25% seen once. Input material: PBMCs or a T cell subset sorted from them (not recorded which). These receptors originate from an adult woman who had mild COVID-19 (a few samples of this study predate the infection). Cell type and time point are not known.

The V and J genes are TRBV6-5 and TRBJ2-1, with D possibly being TRBD1 or TRBD2 (6 bases each). Trimming left V 5 bases short and J 12 bases short, with 17 bases between. Germline V gene data show CDR1 as MNHEY and CDR2 as SVGAGI. The CDR3 is made up of 13 amino acids. CDR3 bases: TGTGCCAGCAGTCCCTCAACACAGGGAGGGCAGTTCTTC. It specifies CASSPSTQGGQFF.

In this sample, this clonotype turned up a few times. The V gene is TRBV5-1, the J gene TRBJ1-1, with 8 nucleotides matching TRBD1. Per the germline V gene, CDR1 is SGHRS and CDR2 is YFSETQ. Unmatched junction bases numbered 4, after V lost 5 bases and J lost 1 base. CDR3 length: 14 amino acids. The CDR3 sequence is CASRPGQGNTEAFF. For the CDR3, the DNA is TGCGCCAGCAGACCTGGACAGGGGAACACTGAAGCTTTCTTT.

The rearrangement uses TRBV27 and TRBJ2-4; 10 bases are a match to TRBD1. CDR1 is MNHEY, CDR2 SMNVEV, per germline (reference sequence). The V segment lost 4 bases and the J segment 5 bases; nucleotides outside the gene matches: 5. This CDR3 contains 15 residues. CDR3 amino acids: CASSSSGTGENIQYF. Written as DNA, the CDR3 is TGTGCCAGCAGTTCCTCCGGGACAGGGGAAAACATTCAGTACTTC.

The CDR3 reads CSAEKGQTYEQYF. In nucleotides, the CDR3 is TGCAGTGCTGAGAAGGGGCAGACCTACGAGCAGTACTTC. The V call is TRBV20-1, the J call TRBJ2-7; TRBD1 is a possible D gene (5 bases). Deletions cut 5 bases from V and 2 bases from J, with 13 bases between. Germline V lookup: CDR1 DFQATT, CDR2 SNEGSKA (reference sequence). The CDR3 sequence is 13 residues long.